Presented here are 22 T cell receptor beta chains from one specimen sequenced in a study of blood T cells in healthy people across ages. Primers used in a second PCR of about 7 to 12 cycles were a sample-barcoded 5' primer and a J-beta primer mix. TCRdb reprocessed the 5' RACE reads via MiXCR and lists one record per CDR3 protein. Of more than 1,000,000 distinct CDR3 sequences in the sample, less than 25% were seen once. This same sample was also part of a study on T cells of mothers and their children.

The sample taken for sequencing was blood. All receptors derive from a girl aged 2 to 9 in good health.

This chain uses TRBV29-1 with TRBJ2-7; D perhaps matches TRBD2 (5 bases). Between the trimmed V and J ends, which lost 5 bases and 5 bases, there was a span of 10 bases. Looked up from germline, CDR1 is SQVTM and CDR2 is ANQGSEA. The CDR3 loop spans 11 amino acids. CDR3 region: CSVSGLNEQYF. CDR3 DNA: TGCAGCGTTAGCGGTTTAAACGAGCAGTACTTC.

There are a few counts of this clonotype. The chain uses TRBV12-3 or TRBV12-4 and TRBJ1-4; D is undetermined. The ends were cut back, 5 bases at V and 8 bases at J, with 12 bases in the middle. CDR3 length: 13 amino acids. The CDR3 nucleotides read TGTGCCAGCAGTCCTCCGAGAGAAGAAAAACTGTTTTTT. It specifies CASSPPREEKLFF.

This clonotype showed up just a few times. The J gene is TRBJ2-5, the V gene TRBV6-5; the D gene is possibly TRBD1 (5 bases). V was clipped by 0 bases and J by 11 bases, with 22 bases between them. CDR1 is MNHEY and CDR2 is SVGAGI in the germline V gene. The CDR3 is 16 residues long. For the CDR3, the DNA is TGTGCCAGCAGTTACTCGATGCAGGGATACCCTCCGGAGCAGTACTTC. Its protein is CASSYSMQGYPPEQYF.

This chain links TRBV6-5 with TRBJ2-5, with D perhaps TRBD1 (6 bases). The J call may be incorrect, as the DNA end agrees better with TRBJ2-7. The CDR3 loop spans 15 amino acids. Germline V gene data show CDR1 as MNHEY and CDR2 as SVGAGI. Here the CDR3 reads CASKRGTHSSYEQYF. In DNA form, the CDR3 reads TGTGCCAGCAAGAGGGGGACACATAGCTCCTACGAGCAGTACTTC.

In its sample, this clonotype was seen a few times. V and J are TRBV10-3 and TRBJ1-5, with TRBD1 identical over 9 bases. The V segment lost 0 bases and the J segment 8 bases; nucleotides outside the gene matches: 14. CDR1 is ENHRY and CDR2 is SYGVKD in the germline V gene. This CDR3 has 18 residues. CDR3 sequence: CAISESGMPGQGEEPQHF. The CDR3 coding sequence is TGTGCCATCAGTGAGTCAGGAATGCCGGGACAGGGTGAAGAGCCCCAGCATTTT.

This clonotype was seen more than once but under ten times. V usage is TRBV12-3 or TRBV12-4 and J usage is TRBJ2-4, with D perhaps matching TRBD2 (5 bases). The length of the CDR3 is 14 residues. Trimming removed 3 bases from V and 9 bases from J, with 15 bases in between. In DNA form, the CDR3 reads TGTGCCAGCAGTTTTGGCCTAGCCTTGGGCATTCAGTACTTC. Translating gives CASSFGLALGIQYF.

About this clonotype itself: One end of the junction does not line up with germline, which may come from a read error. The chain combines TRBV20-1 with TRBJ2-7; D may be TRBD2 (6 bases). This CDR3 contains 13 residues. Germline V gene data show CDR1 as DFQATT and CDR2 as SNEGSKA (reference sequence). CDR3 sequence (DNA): TGCAGTTCTAGACATAGCGGTTCCTACGAGCAGTACTTC. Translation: CSSRHSGSYEQYF.

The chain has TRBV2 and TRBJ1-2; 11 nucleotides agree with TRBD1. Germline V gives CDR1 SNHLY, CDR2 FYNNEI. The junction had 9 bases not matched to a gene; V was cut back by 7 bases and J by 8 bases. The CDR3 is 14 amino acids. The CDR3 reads CASTSIGTGGGYTF. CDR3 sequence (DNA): TGTGCCAGCACATCGATCGGGACAGGGGGGGGCTACACCTTC. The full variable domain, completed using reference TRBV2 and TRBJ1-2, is EPEVTQTPSHQVTQMGQEVILRCVPISNHLYFYWYRQILGQKVEFLVSFYNNEISEKSEIFDDQFSVERPDGSNFTLKIRSTKLEDSAMYFCASTSIGTGGGYTFGSGTRLTVV.

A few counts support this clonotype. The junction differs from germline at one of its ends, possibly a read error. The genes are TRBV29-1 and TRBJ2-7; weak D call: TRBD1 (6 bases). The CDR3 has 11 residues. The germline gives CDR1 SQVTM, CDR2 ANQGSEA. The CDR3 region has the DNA TGCTGCGTCCTAACAGGGAACGAGCAGTACTTC. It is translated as CCVLTGNEQYF.

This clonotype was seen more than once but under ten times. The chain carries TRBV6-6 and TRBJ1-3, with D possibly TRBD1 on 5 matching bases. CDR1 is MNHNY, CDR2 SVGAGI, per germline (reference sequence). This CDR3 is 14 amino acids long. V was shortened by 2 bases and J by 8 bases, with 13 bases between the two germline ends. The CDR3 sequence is CASSYGGPADTIYF. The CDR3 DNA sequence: TGTGCCAGCAGTTACGGGGGACCGGCGGACACCATATATTTT.

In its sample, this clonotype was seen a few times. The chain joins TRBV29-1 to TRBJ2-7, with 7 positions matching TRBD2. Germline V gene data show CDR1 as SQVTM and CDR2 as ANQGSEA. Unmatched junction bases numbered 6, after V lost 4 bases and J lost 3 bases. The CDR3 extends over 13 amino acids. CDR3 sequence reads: CSVVGEGFYEQYF. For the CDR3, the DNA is TGCAGCGTTGTGGGGGAGGGGTTCTACGAGCAGTACTTC.

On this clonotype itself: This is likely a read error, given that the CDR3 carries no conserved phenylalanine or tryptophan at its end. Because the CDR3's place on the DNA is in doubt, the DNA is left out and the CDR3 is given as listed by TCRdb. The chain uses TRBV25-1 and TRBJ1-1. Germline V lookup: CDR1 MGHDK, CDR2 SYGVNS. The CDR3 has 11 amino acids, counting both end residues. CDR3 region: CASSGYRAIKI.

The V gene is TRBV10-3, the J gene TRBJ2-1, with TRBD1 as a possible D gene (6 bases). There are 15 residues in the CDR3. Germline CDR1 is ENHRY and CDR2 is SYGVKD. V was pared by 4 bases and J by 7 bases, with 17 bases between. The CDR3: CAISGRSQGGNEQFF. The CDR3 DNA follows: TGTGCCATCAGTGGGCGATCACAGGGTGGGAATGAGCAGTTCTTC.

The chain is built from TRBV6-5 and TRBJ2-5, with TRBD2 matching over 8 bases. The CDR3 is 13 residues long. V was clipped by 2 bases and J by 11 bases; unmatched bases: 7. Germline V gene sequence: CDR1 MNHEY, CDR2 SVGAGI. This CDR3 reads CASSYRGGREQYF. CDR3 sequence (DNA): TGTGCCAGCAGTTACCGGGGGGGAAGGGAGCAGTACTTC.

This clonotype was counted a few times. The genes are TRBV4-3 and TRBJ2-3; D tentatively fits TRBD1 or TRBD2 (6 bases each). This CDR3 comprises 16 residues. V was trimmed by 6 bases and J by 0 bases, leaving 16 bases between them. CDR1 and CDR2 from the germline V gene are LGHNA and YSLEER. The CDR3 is CASRRNREVSTDTQYF. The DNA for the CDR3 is TGCGCCAGCAGAAGGAACAGGGAGGTGAGCACAGATACGCAGTATTTT.

This chain's CDR3 is CSLRTGVNTEAFF. CDR3 DNA: TGCAGCTTAAGGACAGGGGTGAACACTGAAGCTTTCTTT. V and J are TRBV29-1 and TRBJ1-1; 9 bases line up with TRBD1. This CDR3 region has 13 residues. Germline loops: CDR1 SQVTM, CDR2 ANQGSEA. With V trimmed by 8 bases and J by 0 bases, 4 bases remained unmatched.

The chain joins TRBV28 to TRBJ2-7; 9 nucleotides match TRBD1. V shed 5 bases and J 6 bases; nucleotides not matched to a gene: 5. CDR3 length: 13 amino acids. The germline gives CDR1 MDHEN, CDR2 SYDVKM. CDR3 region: CASSPRTGVEQYF. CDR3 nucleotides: TGTGCCAGCAGTCCCAGGACAGGGGTCGAGCAGTACTTC.

The CDR3 nucleotides are TGCAGTGCTCCCGTCTCCTACGAGCAGTACTTC. Translation: CSAPVSYEQYF. V and J are TRBV20-1 and TRBJ2-7; D gene ambiguous. The CDR3 consists of 11 residues. The V gene lost 5 bases and the J gene lost 0 bases, with 5 bases spanning the gap. Germline CDR1 is DFQATT and CDR2 is SNEGSKA (reference sequence).

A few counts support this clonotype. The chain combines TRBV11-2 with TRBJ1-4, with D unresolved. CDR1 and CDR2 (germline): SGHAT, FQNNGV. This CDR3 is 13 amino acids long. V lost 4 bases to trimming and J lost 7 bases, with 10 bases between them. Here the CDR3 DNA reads TGTGCCAGCAGCTCAGTGGACTTTGAAAAACTGTTTTTT. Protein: CASSSVDFEKLFF.

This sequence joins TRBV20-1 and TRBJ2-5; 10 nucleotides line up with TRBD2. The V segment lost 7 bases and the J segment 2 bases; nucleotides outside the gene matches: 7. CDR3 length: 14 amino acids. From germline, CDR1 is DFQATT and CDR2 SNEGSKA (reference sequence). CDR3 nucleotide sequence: TGCAGTGTCCTAACTAGCGGGGCTCAAGAGACCCAGTACTTC. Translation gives CSVLTSGAQETQYF.

The CDR3 DNA reads TGCAGCGTTGAAGCGGAGGACACTGAAGCTTTCTTT. Its protein product is CSVEAEDTEAFF. V is TRBV29-1 and J is TRBJ1-1, with D hard to call. CDR1 is SQVTM and CDR2 is ANQGSEA in the germline V gene. This CDR3 is built from 12 residues. V was pared by 1 base and J by 3 bases, with 6 bases between.

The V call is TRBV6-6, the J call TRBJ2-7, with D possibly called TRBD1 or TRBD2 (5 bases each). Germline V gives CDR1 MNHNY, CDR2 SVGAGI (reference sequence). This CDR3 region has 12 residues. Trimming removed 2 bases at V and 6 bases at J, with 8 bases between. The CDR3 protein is CASSYEGIEQYF. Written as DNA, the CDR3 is TGTGCCAGCAGTTACGAGGGGATCGAGCAGTACTTC.